Listed below are T cell receptor beta chains from one sample, sequenced in a study of T cells in Graves' hyperthyroidism and ophthalmopathy. One entry per CDR3 protein, called by TCRdb with MiXCR from the multiplex PCR reads. Among 25,000 to 30,000 distinct CDR3 sequences, less than 45% were seen once, and the ten largest hold under 13%. Sequencing used blood. Source of these receptors: a woman between 25 and 40 years old with Graves' hyperthyroidism. Both conserved end residues are part of each CDR3. Fields, in order: J gene, clone size, V gene, D gene, CDR3 protein, CDR3 DNA. A D gene is named only where the DNA matches it firmly. Clone size is stated in some rows and not others, as once, few, many or a class when expanded.

j_gene: TRBJ2-1; abundance: many; v_gene: TRBV6-1; d_gene: NA; CDR3aa: CASKPTISYNEQFF; CDR3nt: TGTGCCAGCAAACCGACGATTTCCTACAATGAGCAGTTCTTC
j_gene: TRBJ2-2; abundance: NA; v_gene: TRBV5-4; d_gene: NA; CDR3aa: CASSNRIGLNTGEPFF; CDR3nt: TGTGCCAGCAGCAATCGGATAGGGCTAAACACCGGGGAGCCGTTTTTT
j_gene: TRBJ2-7; abundance: NA; v_gene: TRBV5-4; d_gene: TRBD2; CDR3aa: CASSLGLAGEQYF; CDR3nt: TGTGCCAGCAGCTTGGGACTAGCGGGAGAGCAGTACTTC
j_gene: TRBJ1-1; abundance: many; v_gene: TRBV7-9; d_gene: NA; CDR3aa: CASSARGGGTEAFF; CDR3nt: TGTGCCAGCAGCGCCCGGGGAGGGGGGACTGAAGCTTTCTTT
j_gene: TRBJ2-1; abundance: many; v_gene: TRBV5-8; d_gene: NA; CDR3aa: CASTTREQFF; CDR3nt: TGTGCCAGCACTACCCGAGAGCAGTTCTTC
j_gene: TRBJ1-6; abundance: once; v_gene: TRBV19; d_gene: NA; CDR3aa: CASSIRMGYNSPLHF; CDR3nt: TGTGCCAGTAGTATTCGTATGGGGTATAATTCACCCCTCCACTTT
j_gene: TRBJ1-3; abundance: medium-sized; v_gene: TRBV7-8; d_gene: NA; CDR3aa: CASSLDSSGNTIYF; CDR3nt: TGTGCCAGCAGCCTCGACAGCTCTGGAAACACCATATATTTT
j_gene: TRBJ2-2; abundance: NA; v_gene: TRBV10-3; d_gene: NA; CDR3aa: CAISESLINTGELFF; CDR3nt: TGTGCCATCAGTGAGTCCCTGATCAACACCGGGGAGCTGTTTTTT
j_gene: TRBJ2-1; abundance: NA; v_gene: TRBV19; d_gene: TRBD2; CDR3aa: CATRSGAYNEQFF; CDR3nt: TGTGCCACCCGGAGCGGGGCCTACAATGAGCAGTTCTTC
j_gene: TRBJ1-5; abundance: many; v_gene: TRBV18; d_gene: NA; CDR3aa: CASSSERQQPQHF; CDR3nt: TGTGCCAGCTCTTCCGAGAGGCAACAGCCCCAGCATTTT
j_gene: TRBJ2-7; abundance: NA; v_gene: TRBV2; d_gene: TRBD2; CDR3aa: CASSDAGGTLSYEQYF; CDR3nt: TGTGCCAGCAGTGATGCGGGAGGGACCCTTTCTTACGAGCAGTACTTC
j_gene: TRBJ2-7; abundance: many; v_gene: TRBV20-1; d_gene: TRBD1; CDR3aa: CSATQGIFSYEQYF; CDR3nt: TGCAGTGCTACACAGGGGATATTCTCCTACGAGCAGTACTTC
j_gene: TRBJ2-1; abundance: many; v_gene: TRBV6-4; d_gene: TRBD2; CDR3aa: CASSESSGSSYNEQFF; CDR3nt: TGTGCCAGCAGTGAGAGCAGCGGGAGCTCCTACAATGAGCAGTTCTTC
j_gene: TRBJ2-7; abundance: many; v_gene: TRBV6-2/TRBV6-3; d_gene: NA; CDR3aa: CASSYLASYEQYF; CDR3nt: TGTGCCAGCAGTTACCTAGCTTCGTACGAGCAGTACTTC
j_gene: TRBJ1-1; abundance: many; v_gene: TRBV19; d_gene: NA; CDR3aa: CASSIDRGFRNTEAFF; CDR3nt: TGTGCCAGTAGTATAGATAGAGGATTTCGGAACACTGAAGCTTTCTTT
j_gene: TRBJ1-1; abundance: NA; v_gene: TRBV3-1; d_gene: NA; CDR3aa: CASSQVLGGGSEAFF; CDR3nt: TGTGCCAGCAGCCAAGTACTTGGGGGGGGGTCTGAAGCTTTCTTT
j_gene: TRBJ2-2; abundance: many; v_gene: TRBV7-9; d_gene: TRBD1; CDR3aa: CASSLRDRGSTGELFF; CDR3nt: TGTGCCAGCAGCCTACGGGACAGGGGTTCGACCGGGGAGCTGTTTTTT
j_gene: TRBJ1-1; abundance: NA; v_gene: TRBV6-5; d_gene: TRBD1; CDR3aa: CASSYSKIRDRTEAFF; CDR3nt: TGTGCCAGCAGTTACTCGAAGATTAGGGACAGAACTGAAGCTTTCTTT
j_gene: TRBJ1-1; abundance: many; v_gene: TRBV30; d_gene: NA; CDR3aa: CAWNAVSYTEAFF; CDR3nt: TGTGCCTGGAATGCGGTATCGTACACTGAAGCTTTCTTT
j_gene: TRBJ1-4; abundance: NA; v_gene: TRBV20-1; d_gene: TRBD1; CDR3aa: CTPGTGYEKLFF; CDR3nt: TGCACGCCCGGGACAGGGTACGAAAAACTGTTTTTT
j_gene: TRBJ2-1; abundance: NA; v_gene: TRBV20-1; d_gene: TRBD2; CDR3aa: CSARRGGYNEQFF; CDR3nt: TGCAGTGCTAGGCGGGGGGGCTACAATGAGCAGTTCTTC
j_gene: TRBJ2-3; abundance: NA; v_gene: TRBV7-6; d_gene: NA; CDR3aa: CASSLHLSTDTQYF; CDR3nt: TGTGCCAGCAGCTTACATCTTAGCACAGATACGCAGTATTTT
j_gene: TRBJ2-5; abundance: many; v_gene: TRBV28; d_gene: TRBD2; CDR3aa: CASSSPAGVGLQETQYF; CDR3nt: TGTGCCAGCAGTTCCCCAGCGGGAGTGGGCTTACAAGAGACCCAGTACTTC
j_gene: TRBJ2-5; abundance: many; v_gene: TRBV30; d_gene: NA; CDR3aa: CAWSVGDLETQYF; CDR3nt: TGTGCCTGGAGTGTGGGGGATCTCGAGACCCAGTACTTC
j_gene: TRBJ2-2; abundance: NA; v_gene: TRBV29-1; d_gene: NA; CDR3aa: CSVAFTGELFF; CDR3nt: TGCAGCGTTGCTTTCACCGGGGAGCTGTTTTTT
j_gene: TRBJ2-5; abundance: NA; v_gene: TRBV20-1; d_gene: NA; CDR3aa: CSALRGPSIQYF; CDR3nt: TGCAGTGCCCTACGGGGACCATCGATCCAGTACTTC
j_gene: TRBJ2-7; abundance: medium-sized; v_gene: TRBV9; d_gene: NA; CDR3aa: CASSTTSLPHEQYF; CDR3nt: TGTGCCAGCAGCACTACTAGCCTTCCGCACGAGCAGTACTTC
j_gene: TRBJ2-1; abundance: many; v_gene: TRBV6-5; d_gene: NA; CDR3aa: CASSYGLAYNEQFF; CDR3nt: TGTGCCAGCAGTTACGGTCTGGCCTACAATGAGCAGTTCTTC
j_gene: TRBJ2-3; abundance: few; v_gene: TRBV25-1; d_gene: NA; CDR3aa: CASSEGLAPSTDTQYF; CDR3nt: TGTGCCAGCAGTGAAGGGCTAGCGCCAAGCACAGATACGCAGTATTTT
j_gene: TRBJ2-1; abundance: many; v_gene: TRBV6-6; d_gene: TRBD2; CDR3aa: CASNTQAGGPPEQFF; CDR3nt: TGTGCCAGTAATACTCAAGCGGGAGGGCCACCTGAGCAGTTCTTC
j_gene: TRBJ2-7; abundance: NA; v_gene: TRBV28; d_gene: TRBD1; CDR3aa: CASSTLQDRAYEQYF; CDR3nt: TGTGCCAGCAGCACCCTTCAGGACAGGGCCTACGAGCAGTACTTC
j_gene: TRBJ1-1; abundance: once; v_gene: TRBV14; d_gene: NA; CDR3aa: CASSDLRDPVEAFF; CDR3nt: TGTGCCAGCAGCGACCTACGGGATCCAGTAGAAGCTTTCTTT
j_gene: TRBJ2-7; abundance: medium-sized; v_gene: TRBV10-3; d_gene: NA; CDR3aa: CAISEDRTYEQYF; CDR3nt: TGTGCCATCAGTGAGGACAGGACCTACGAGCAGTACTTC
j_gene: TRBJ2-7; abundance: NA; v_gene: TRBV20-1; d_gene: NA; CDR3aa: CRIQDDSF; CDR3nt: TGCAGAATACAGGACGACTCCTTC
j_gene: TRBJ1-5; abundance: many; v_gene: TRBV3-1; d_gene: NA; CDR3aa: CASSSVWDGNQPQHF; CDR3nt: TGTGCCAGCAGCTCCGTTTGGGACGGGAATCAGCCCCAGCATTTT
j_gene: TRBJ1-3; abundance: NA; v_gene: TRBV27; d_gene: NA; CDR3aa: CASSSGPGFGNTIYF; CDR3nt: TGTGCCAGCAGTTCCGGCCCGGGGTTCGGAAACACCATATATTTT
j_gene: TRBJ1-1; abundance: NA; v_gene: TRBV19; d_gene: TRBD1; CDR3aa: CASSIDRGTLNTEAFF; CDR3nt: TGTGCCAGTAGTATCGACAGGGGTACTCTGAACACTGAAGCTTTCTTT
j_gene: TRBJ1-2; abundance: many; v_gene: TRBV6-5; d_gene: NA; CDR3aa: CASSLDGVNYGYTF; CDR3nt: TGTGCCAGCAGTTTGGACGGAGTTAACTATGGCTACACCTTC
j_gene: TRBJ2-1; abundance: many; v_gene: TRBV9; d_gene: TRBD2; CDR3aa: CASSVEYGRANEQFF; CDR3nt: TGTGCCAGCAGCGTAGAATACGGGAGGGCCAATGAGCAGTTCTTC
j_gene: TRBJ2-7; abundance: NA; v_gene: TRBV9; d_gene: NA; CDR3aa: CASSALGIPYEQYF; CDR3nt: TGTGCCAGCAGCGCCCTGGGGATCCCTTACGAGCAGTACTTC
j_gene: TRBJ2-7; abundance: many; v_gene: TRBV28; d_gene: TRBD1; CDR3aa: CASSTPDRVNEQYF; CDR3nt: TGTGCCAGCAGCACGCCGGACAGGGTCAACGAGCAGTACTTC
j_gene: TRBJ2-7; abundance: NA; v_gene: TRBV27; d_gene: TRBD2; CDR3aa: CASGRTSAYEQYF; CDR3nt: TGTGCCAGCGGGCGGACTAGCGCCTACGAGCAGTACTTC
j_gene: TRBJ1-2; abundance: many; v_gene: TRBV27; d_gene: NA; CDR3aa: CASSLSIAWGYTF; CDR3nt: TGTGCCAGCAGTTTATCGATAGCCTGGGGCTACACCTTC
j_gene: TRBJ1-6; abundance: NA; v_gene: TRBV10-2; d_gene: NA; CDR3aa: CASSEALGRRNNSPLHF; CDR3nt: TGCGCCAGCAGTGAGGCATTGGGCCGGAGAAATAATTCACCCCTCCACTTT
j_gene: TRBJ2-1; abundance: few; v_gene: TRBV3-1; d_gene: TRBD2; CDR3aa: CASSQEREGLRYNEQFF; CDR3nt: TGTGCCAGCAGCCAAGAGCGGGAGGGCCTCAGGTACAATGAGCAGTTCTTC
j_gene: TRBJ2-7; abundance: medium-sized; v_gene: TRBV7-6; d_gene: NA; CDR3aa: CASSLQGPYEQYF; CDR3nt: TGTGCCAGCAGCTTGCAGGGGCCCTACGAGCAGTACTTC